The TCR beta chain under discussion was sequenced for a study of blood T cell repertoires in COVID-19. Assay: immunoSEQ multiplex PCR; the TCRdb copy retains only in-frame clones and omits some. This sample carries about 270,000 clones, approximately 86% of them seen once, and the ten largest clones take roughly 8.5%. The CDR3 has 15 residues. Germline CDR1 SGHNT, CDR2 YYREEE (reference sequence). Trimming cost V 4 bases and J 6 bases; bases outside gene matches: 9. This chain joins TRBV5-4 and TRBJ2-7, with 11 positions matching TRBD1. What was sequenced was peripheral blood. This receptor was obtained from a man aged 40-49 years with active or convalescent COVID-19. The CDR3 loop is CASSSRDRGISEQYF. As DNA, the CDR3 is TGTGCCAGCAGCAGTCGGGACAGGGGGATTTCCGAGCAGTACTTC.